Listed below are T cell receptor beta chains from one sample, sequenced in a study of T cell changes during pregnancy in multiple sclerosis. The table came from immunoSEQ multiplex PCR; TCRdb's copy has only in-frame clones and leaves some out. The sample has approximately 94,000 clones, 92% seen once; the top ten hold around 2.1%. The sample was peripheral blood, taken after pregnancy. These receptors were collected from a female donor with multiple sclerosis, enrolled in a pregnancy study. Both conserved end residues are part of each CDR3. A D gene is named only where the DNA matches it firmly. The listing skips clone size in some rows; elsewhere it reads once, few, many or a size class.

>TRBJ2-5|TRBV19|TRBD1|.
TGTGCCAGTAGTATAGAGGTGGGACAGGGGAGGGAAGAGACCCAGTACTTC
CASSIEVGQGREETQYF
>TRBJ1-5|TRBV28|TRBD1|.
TGTGCCAGCAGGGAAAGGGACAGTCGGAATCAGCCCCAGCATTTT
CASRERDSRNQPQHF
>TRBJ2-3|TRBV30|.|once
TGTGCCTGGAGTACTACTGGCACAGATACGCAGTATTTT
CAWSTTGTDTQYF
>TRBJ1-2|TRBV18|.|.
TGTGCCAGCTCAAAACAGGAAAACTATGGCTACACCTTC
CASSKQENYGYTF
>TRBJ2-7|TRBV28|.|.
TGTGCCAGCAGTTCCCTCCTGGGGCGTAGCAACGAGCAGTACTTC
CASSSLLGRSNEQYF
>TRBJ1-5|TRBV2|.|.
TGTGCCAGCAGGGCAGCCCTCGGGCAGCCCCAGCATTTT
CASRAALGQPQHF
>TRBJ2-1|TRBV7-9|.|once
TGTGCCAGCAGCTCCATCCCAAGAGGGCAGGGGTCCTACAATGAGCAGTTCTTC
CASSSIPRGQGSYNEQFF
>TRBJ1-6|TRBV30|.|.
TGTGCCTGGAGCCCCACCTATAATTCACCCCTCCACTTT
CAWSPTYNSPLHF
>TRBJ1-2|TRBV4-3|TRBD1|.
TGCGCCAGCAGCCAAGATCCCCAGGGGGCGATCAGCGAAGGCTACACCTTC
CASSQDPQGAISEGYTF
>TRBJ1-5|TRBV6-5|.|.
TGTGCCAGCAGTTACCCCAGGGGACGCAATCAGCCCCAGCATTTT
CASSYPRGRNQPQHF
>TRBJ1-1|TRBV6-1|TRBD1|.
TGTGCCAGCAGTCCTCAGGACAGGGCGGACACTGAAGCTTTCTTT
CASSPQDRADTEAFF
>TRBJ1-1|TRBV7-2|TRBD1|.
TGTGCCAGCAGCTCGGACAGGGGCACTGAAGCTTTCTTT
CASSSDRGTEAFF
>TRBJ2-1|TRBV20-1|.|.
TGCACCTCCAAGGCGGACAATGAGCAGTTCTTC
CTSKADNEQFF
>TRBJ2-7|TRBV19|.|.
TGTGCCAGTAGTATTGGTCTCCAGGGGGAGCAGTACTTC
CASSIGLQGEQYF
>TRBJ2-7|TRBV7-2|.|.
TGTGCCAGCAGCTTAGGGACAGCCGTCTCCTACGAGCAGTACTTC
CASSLGTAVSYEQYF
>TRBJ2-7|TRBV11-2|TRBD2|.
TGTGCCAGCAGCTTAACCGCTAGCGGGGGGTCCTACGAGCAGTACTTC
CASSLTASGGSYEQYF
>TRBJ1-1|TRBV12-5|TRBD1|.
TGTGCTAGTGGTTCCAGGACAGGAGGGGGAGGCGCTGAAGCTTTCTTT
CASGSRTGGGGAEAFF
>TRBJ2-5|TRBV6-1|TRBD2|.
TGTGCCAGCCGGGGGTTTGCGGGAGGGCCGGAGACCCAGTACTTC
CASRGFAGGPETQYF
>TRBJ1-3|TRBV19|.|.
TGTGCCAGTAGTTACCACAGGAGCTCTGGAAACACCATATATTTT
CASSYHRSSGNTIYF
>TRBJ2-7|TRBV11-3|.|once
TGTGCCAGCAGTTCTCACTATAATGGCCTAAGCTCCTACGAGCAGTACTTC
CASSSHYNGLSSYEQYF
>TRBJ1-1|TRBV27|TRBD1|.
TGTGCCAGCGTTTTACTCGGGACAGGGTTCGGCGCTTTCTTT
CASVLLGTGFGAFF
>TRBJ1-1|TRBV30|.|few
TGTGCCTGGAGGAATCGTGGACTCGGGAACACTGAAGCTTTCTTT
CAWRNRGLGNTEAFF
>TRBJ2-5|TRBV5-1|TRBD2|.
TGCGCCAGCAGCTTAAGCGGGGGGCCGACCGAGACCCAGTACTTC
CASSLSGGPTETQYF
>TRBJ2-7|TRBV14|TRBD2|.
TGTGCCAGCAGCCACCTAGCTAGCGGGTCCTACGAGCAGTACTTC
CASSHLASGSYEQYF
>TRBJ1-4|TRBV6-5|.|.
TGTGCCAGCAGATGGCAGGGGACAACTAATGAAAAACTGTTTTTT
CASRWQGTTNEKLFF
>TRBJ2-7|TRBV6-5|TRBD1|.
TGTGCCAGCAGTTACTCGACCAGGGGGAATTCGTACGAGCAGTACTTC
CASSYSTRGNSYEQYF
>TRBJ2-2|TRBV7-3|.|.
TGTGCCAGCAGGCCCCGGTTGACCGGGGAGCTGTTTTTT
CASRPRLTGELFF
>TRBJ2-1|TRBV27|TRBD2|.
TGTGCCAGCAGTCTCGGACTAGCTCCGAATGAGCAGTTCTTC
CASSLGLAPNEQFF
>TRBJ2-1|TRBV5-8|TRBD2|.
TGTGCCAGCAGCTTGGGACTAGCGGCCGAACCCTACAATGAGCAGTTCTTC
CASSLGLAAEPYNEQFF
>TRBJ1-4|TRBV23-1|.|.
TGCGCCAGCGCGGTCGTTGGGGGCCGGAAAGAAAAACTGTTTTTT
CASAVVGGRKEKLFF
>TRBJ2-7|TRBV28|TRBD2|.
TGTGCCAGCAGCCTCGATGGCGGGAGAACACGCTACGAGCAGTACTTC
CASSLDGGRTRYEQYF
>TRBJ1-5|TRBV19|TRBD1|.
TGTGCCAGTAGATCGGGACAGGGGTATAATCAGCCCCAGCATTTT
CASRSGQGYNQPQHF
>TRBJ1-2|TRBV19|.|.
TGTGCCAGTAGATCTGACACGGATGGCTACACCTTC
CASRSDTDGYTF
>TRBJ1-1|TRBV29-1|.|.
TGCAGCGCCGGAGTAATGAACACTGAAGCTTTCTTT
CSAGVMNTEAFF
>TRBJ2-5|TRBV4-2|TRBD1|.
TGTGCCAGCAGCCAAGATTGGGCAGGGGGCAGGGAGACCCAGTACTTC
CASSQDWAGGRETQYF
>TRBJ2-7|TRBV9|.|.
TGTGCCAGCAGCCCAGGACAGAGCTACGAGCAGTACTTC
CASSPGQSYEQYF
>TRBJ1-5|TRBV2|TRBD1|.
TGTGCCAGCCTCGTGGACAGGGGGCGAAGTCAGCCCCAGCATTTT
CASLVDRGRSQPQHF
>TRBJ2-7|TRBV5-5|TRBD1|.
TGTGCCAGCAGCCTACGGGACAGGGGTTACGAGCAGTACTTC
CASSLRDRGYEQYF
>TRBJ1-1|TRBV5-4|TRBD1|.
TGTGCCAGCAGCCCCAGGGGGCTTTTAGGCACTGAAGCTTTCTTT
CASSPRGLLGTEAFF
>TRBJ1-3|TRBV19|TRBD1|.
TGTGCCAGTAGTGTTCCGGGACAGGGAATAGGCACCATATATTTT
CASSVPGQGIGTIYF
>TRBJ2-2|TRBV5-1|.|.
TGCGCCAGCAGCTCAATACAGGGTACCGGGGAGCTGTTTTTT
CASSSIQGTGELFF
>TRBJ2-5|TRBV1|.|.
TGCACCAGCAGCCGAACGGGAAAGAAAAGAGAGACCCAGTACTTC
CTSSRTGKKRETQYF
>TRBJ2-7|TRBV6-5|TRBD2|once
TGTGCCAGCAGTTCCCTAGCGGTTGTCCCCTACGAGCAGTACTTC
CASSSLAVVPYEQYF
>TRBJ1-4|TRBV15|TRBD1|.
TGTGCCACCAGCCCTGAAACAGGGGGCGCGGCTAATGAAAAACTGTTTTTT
CATSPETGGAANEKLFF
>TRBJ2-3|TRBV11-3|.|.
TGTGCCAGCAGCGTACAGGGTAATAAAGATACGCAGTATTTT
CASSVQGNKDTQYF